These T cell receptor beta chains were read from a single sample in a study of CD4 T cells in relation to SARS-CoV-2 and coronaviruses. Antigens of these TCRs are unknown. Repertoires were generated with immunoSEQ multiplex PCR, while TCRdb's copy carries only in-frame clones and drops some. The sample has tens of thousands of clones; just over 75% are singletons. Sequenced material: memory CD4+ T cells from PBMCs, cultured in vitro. These receptors all stem from an adult with COVID-19. Each CDR3 is given with its conserved first and last residue. A D gene is named only where the DNA matches it firmly. Part of the rows lack a size; the others show once, few, many or a class for expanded clones.

TGCAGCGTTGAAGATCAGGGACTAGCGGGATATTGGGATACGCAGTATTTT,CSVEDQGLAGYWDTQYF,TRBD2,TRBV29-1,TRBJ2-3,-
TGTGCCAGCAATAAGGAGATTGGAAACACCATATATTTT,CASNKEIGNTIYF,-,TRBV6-5,TRBJ1-3,-
TGTGCCAGCAGTTTCGCCAGGGCGGGCAATCAGCCCCAGCATTTT,CASSFARAGNQPQHF,-,TRBV28,TRBJ1-5,-
TGCAGTGCTAGTAAACTAGCGGCCCGTAACACCGGGGAGCTGTTTTTT,CSASKLAARNTGELFF,TRBD2,TRBV20-1,TRBJ2-2,-
TGTGCCAGCAGCGTAGTGGGCACCGGGGAGCTGTTTTTT,CASSVVGTGELFF,-,TRBV9,TRBJ2-2,-
TGTGCCAGTAGGTCTCTGGGGACAGGACTGTATAGCAATCAGCCCCAGCATTTT,CASRSLGTGLYSNQPQHF,TRBD1,TRBV19,TRBJ1-5,-
TGTGCCTGGAGTGTCCCGACTAGCGGGAGGCAAGAGACCCAGTACTTC,CAWSVPTSGRQETQYF,TRBD2,TRBV30,TRBJ2-5,-
TGTGCCAGCAGACAGGGTACAGATACGCAGTATTTT,CASRQGTDTQYF,-,TRBV12-3/TRBV12-4,TRBJ2-3,-
TGTGCCAGTAGGGAGAATCCTAAAGAGACCCAGTACTTC,CASRENPKETQYF,-,TRBV19,TRBJ2-5,-
TGTGCCATCAAAGGAGAAGGCTCAGGGTTTATATCCTACGAGCAGTACTTC,CAIKGEGSGFISYEQYF,-,TRBV10-3,TRBJ2-7,-
TGTGCCTGGACGGGGGCAGTCCACTACAATGAGCAGTTCTTC,CAWTGAVHYNEQFF,-,TRBV30,TRBJ2-1,-
TGCGCCAGCAGCTTGGATCCAGGAGCAATTAACTATGGCTACACCTTC,CASSLDPGAINYGYTF,-,TRBV5-1,TRBJ1-2,-
TGCAGCGTAGCGATATCTAGACAGGGTCGCGAGCAGTACTTC,CSVAISRQGREQYF,TRBD1,TRBV29-1,TRBJ2-7,-
TGCGCCAGCAGCTTATCAAAAGGGACTAGCGGGAGGGCCTCCTACAATGAGCAGTTCTTC,CASSLSKGTSGRASYNEQFF,TRBD2,TRBV5-1,TRBJ2-1,-
TGTGCCAGCAGTTTTCCCAAGAACTCTGGGGCCAACGTCCTGACTTTC,CASSFPKNSGANVLTF,-,TRBV28,TRBJ2-6,-
TGTGCCAGCAGCTTACCACAGAGCACCTACGAGCAGTACTTC,CASSLPQSTYEQYF,-,TRBV7-9,TRBJ2-7,-
TGTGCCATCAGTGAGTCGGTTTCGGGACGGACTAACACCGGGGAGCTGTTTTTT,CAISESVSGRTNTGELFF,-,TRBV10-3,TRBJ2-2,once
TGTGCCAGCAGTGAAGCGCTTCTTCGCGGGGAGCTGTTTTTT,CASSEALLRGELFF,-,TRBV2,TRBJ2-2,-
TGTGCCAGCAGTTTGGGACTAGCGGGAGGAGATACGCAGTATTTT,CASSLGLAGGDTQYF,TRBD2,TRBV7-2,TRBJ2-3,-
TGTGCCAGTGGGGAGGACACCCAATTATATCCACTTTGG,CASGEDTQLYPLW,-,TRBV2,TRBJ1-6,-